This TCR beta chain was profiled in a study of T cells after yellow fever vaccination (dated by TCRdb to 2018 to 2020). Study-wide context: Libraries from fractions with low cell numbers were prepared with the SMART-Seq v4 Ultra Low Input RNA kit. Bulk TCR alpha and beta repertoires were sequenced longitudinally to track T-cell clones before and after primary and booster YFV17D yellow fever vaccination. Two healthy male donors made up the cohort, one aged 18 to 29 years and the other aged 30 to 40 years. Blood samples were taken at several timepoints before and after primary and secondary immunization, and bulk PBMC replicates and cell subsets were isolated.

The germline V gene gives CDR1 as SGDLS and CDR2 as YYNGEE. The CDR3 goes from the cysteine to the phenylalanine over 15 residues. Only the CDR3 portion is preserved as DNA: 45 bases, with reading frame beginning at the first base. The junction shows trimming of 4 bases on V and 2 bases on J, and the gene matches do not reach 8 bases of it. This clonotype was seen ten or more times. No cognate antigen has been identified for it. Within one base of it there is no much larger clone, and no base qualities were kept. Findings and caveats that apply to the study as a whole: Most clones expanded after primary vaccination were re-detected after the booster (almost 97% of CD4 and roughly 87% of CD8), suggesting broad memory maintenance. A small share of clonotypes was detected in both CD4 and CD8 compartments, with the overlap likely arising from convergent recombination. Computational filtering was needed because FACS-sorted repertoires could contain abundant contaminating clonotypes from the bulk population. Only two donors were included in the study, so the extent to which the findings can be generalized is limited. The secondary T-cell response was found to be weaker but faster than the primary response, with a peak reached on day 5 rather than on day 15.

Sequencing relied on an Illumina NovaSeq 6000. TCR cDNA was made using 5'RACE template switching, a step that added a universal primer site and unique molecular identifiers. cDNA synthesis was primed from both the TCR alpha and TCR beta constant segments. Library amplification used two PCR steps, and the second PCR step added sample barcodes and sequencing adapters. Sequencing of the libraries was done on either Illumina HiSeq 2500 (2x100 bp) or NovaSeq (2x150 bp). The paper's data handling went like this. Demultiplexing of reads and collapsing into UMI consensus sequences were performed with MIGEC, and V(D)J alignment was carried out with MiXCR. Clonotypes responding to the vaccine were identified with edgeR on replicate PBMC samples, with the criteria of FDR below 0.01 and a log2 fold change above 5 up to day 15. Each bulk clonotype was labeled CD4 or CD8 based on which sequenced repertoire, CD4 or CD8, contained the clonotype at higher abundance. TCRdb cleaned the public reads at Q25 with fastp, built clones with MiXCR and kept in-frame beta chains. Rows merge per CDR3 protein into single entries with the most common DNA and genes. Here the V and J calls rest on TCRdb's processing, not on the authors' analysis. The sample table contains about 310,000 distinct CDR3 sequences; only one count was recorded for around 3.6% of them. The ten top clones hold 20% to 25% of the sample.

The sample's treatment or condition label, decoded: live attenuated yellow fever vaccine strain. At each blood-draw timepoint, two biological replicates of bulk PBMCs were collected. A standard Ficoll-Paque protocol was used to isolate PBMCs from peripheral blood. TriZol was used to extract RNA from bulk PBMCs, CD4 and CD8 fractions, and dextramer-positive and dextramer-negative fractions. The origin of this receptor is a man in his late teens or twenties who received the YFV17D yellow fever vaccine. The starting material was PBMCs, obtained on the day of the yellow fever booster vaccination. This receptor chain uses TRBV9 and TRBJ2-7, with 8 central nucleotides matching TRBD1. The CDR3: CASSIGQGGTYEQYF. The nucleotide sequence is TGTGCCAGCAGCATAGGACAGGGCGGAACCTACGAGCAGTACTTC.